The T cell receptor (beta chain) under discussion was sequenced for a study of CD8+ T cells in alopecia areata. Germline-derived CDR1 and CDR2 are MNHEY and SVGAGI. V lost 1 base to trimming and J lost 4 bases, with 7 bases between them. This CDR3 is 13 amino acids long. Specified treatment: oral pan-JAK inhibitor, 5-10 mg twice daily. Obtained from alopecia areata patients were lesional scalp punch biopsies along with peripheral blood. RNA extraction was followed by reverse transcription into cDNA, which acted as the sequencing template. Using immunoSEQ multiplex PCR, the repertoire was profiled, and TCRdb retains in-frame clones only, with some absent. Of 120,000 to 150,000 clones listed, around 83% are singletons.

The chain is built from TRBV6-5 and TRBJ2-5; no firm D call. This sequence originates from a human donor with alopecia areata. This specimen consisted of CD8+ T cells sorted from blood, obtained at week 4, from a patient treated with tofacitinib. CDR3 protein: CASSYFGGETQYF. CDR3 DNA: TGTGCCAGCAGTTACTTTGGCGGAGAGACCCAGTACTTC.